This entry lists 22 T cell receptor beta chains sequenced from one sample in a study of blood T cell repertoires in COVID-19. The method was immunoSEQ multiplex PCR; TCRdb's version includes in-frame clones alone and lacks a portion of them. Here the sample spans around 140,000 clones, roughly 87% being singletons. The sequenced sample consisted of PBMCs or T cells enriched from blood (not recorded which). The receptors derive from a woman in her forties who had been exposed to COVID-19.

J is TRBJ1-1 and V is TRBV5-1, with D possibly TRBD1 on 6 matching bases. V was trimmed by 3 bases and J by 1 base, leaving 10 bases between them. The CDR3 is made up of 14 amino acids. CDR1 and CDR2 from the germline V gene are SGHRS and YFSETQ. The CDR3 DNA reads TGCGCCAGCAGCTCCAGGGGCCCGAACACTGAAGCTTTCTTT. Its translation: CASSSRGPNTEAFF.

The rearrangement joins TRBV10-2 to TRBJ2-1, with TRBD2 matching 12 bases. The CDR3 runs to 16 residues. The V gene end was trimmed by 7 bases and the J gene end by 6 bases; junction bases not matched to a gene: 10. The V gene's germline CDR1 is WSHSY and CDR2 SAAADI. The CDR3 protein is CASKGTSGSRANEQFF. Written as DNA, the CDR3 is TGCGCCAGCAAAGGGACTAGCGGGTCTAGGGCCAATGAGCAGTTCTTC.

Details on this clone: The junction differs from germline at one of its ends, possibly a read error. V usage is TRBV7-2 and J usage is TRBJ1-2; D is ambiguous. Germline CDR1 and CDR2: SGHTA and FQGNSA. CDR3 length: 14 amino acids. CDR3 sequence (DNA): TGTGCCAGCAGCTTAGTATTCCAGGAAAACCCCCACCTCTTC. This gives the protein CASSLVFQENPHLF.

The V and J genes are TRBV12-3 or TRBV12-4 and TRBJ1-2; TRBD1 is a possible D gene (5 bases). Trimming removed 5 bases at V and 2 bases at J, with 9 bases between. The CDR3 length is 13 residues. The CDR3 nucleotides read TGTGCCAGCAGTCTCTCAGGGAACTATGGCTACACCTTC. Translating gives CASSLSGNYGYTF.

The chain uses TRBV7-2 and TRBJ2-1; perhaps TRBD2 as D (6 bases). V was cut by 4 bases and J by 6 bases, with 13 bases left in between. This CDR3 comprises 14 residues. Germline CDR1 reads SGHTA; CDR2 reads FQGNSA. The CDR3 region has the DNA TGTGCCAGCAGCTCCGGAGGGTTTAGCAATGAGCAGTTCTTC. It translates to CASSSGGFSNEQFF.

This rearrangement joins TRBV9 to TRBJ2-1; TRBD2 aligns across 9 bases. The germline CDR1 and CDR2 sequences are SGDLS and YYNGEE. The CDR3 is made up of 17 amino acids. The V gene end was trimmed by 0 bases and the J gene end by 8 bases; junction bases not matched to a gene: 12. CDR3 amino acids: CASSVAGSGGGADEQFF. The CDR3, as DNA: TGTGCCAGCAGCGTAGCAGGCTCGGGCGGGGGGGCCGATGAGCAGTTCTTC.

The V call is TRBV3-1 (or the pseudogene TRBV3-2), the J call TRBJ2-2, with D possibly TRBD1 on 6 matching bases. Trimming took 5 bases from V and 4 from J, leaving 17 bases between them. The CDR3 contains 16 residues. Germline CDR1 LGHDT, CDR2 YNNKEL (reference sequence). CDR3 residues: CASSSQSSRGTGELFF. The CDR3 coding sequence is TGTGCCAGCAGCTCTCAATCCAGCAGGGGCACCGGGGAGCTGTTTTTT.

V and J are TRBV5-6 and TRBJ1-4, with D perhaps TRBD1 (6 bases). CDR3 size: 14 residues. Germline loops: CDR1 SGHDT, CDR2 YYEEEE. Between the trimmed V and J ends, which lost 4 bases and 1 base, there was a span of 8 bases. CDR3 residues: CASSMDRTNEKLFF. The CDR3 DNA sequence: TGTGCCAGCAGCATGGACAGAACTAATGAAAAACTGTTTTTT. Based on the CDR3 plus reference TRBV5-6 and TRBJ1-4, the full variable domain is DAGVTQSPTHLIKTRGQQVTLRCSPKSGHDTVSWYQQALGQGPQFIFQYYEEEERQRGNFPDRFSGHQFPNYSSELNVNALLLGDSALYLCASSMDRTNEKLFFGSGTQLSVL.

This chain uses TRBV6-5 with TRBJ2-7; perhaps TRBD2 as D (6 bases). Germline V CDR1 and CDR2: MNHEY, SVGAGI. The CDR3 has 13 amino acids. The V end lost 6 bases, the J end lost 2 bases, and 11 bases lay between the germline ends. This CDR3 is CASREPGAYEQYF. As DNA, the CDR3 is TGTGCCAGCAGGGAGCCGGGGGCCTACGAGCAGTACTTC.

The V and J genes are TRBV7-8 and TRBJ2-5, with 8 bases identical to TRBD1. V was pared by 1 base and J by 3 bases, with 10 bases of the junction left unmatched. Germline-derived CDR1 and CDR2 are SGHVS and FQNEAQ. The CDR3 contains 17 residues. The CDR3 here is CASSLDLFGQGKETQYF. CDR3 DNA: TGTGCCAGCAGCTTAGATTTGTTCGGACAGGGAAAAGAGACCCAGTACTTC.

The chain is built from TRBV27 and TRBJ2-7, with 9 bases identical to TRBD2. Per germline, CDR1 MNHEY and CDR2 SMNVEV (reference sequence). The junction had 5 bases not matched to a gene; V was cut back by 2 bases and J by 6 bases. The CDR3 sequence is 14 residues long. The CDR3 spells CASSLRPSGTEQYF. The CDR3 DNA reads TGTGCCAGCAGTTTAAGGCCTAGCGGGACCGAGCAGTACTTC.

V usage is TRBV6-5 and J usage is TRBJ2-7, with 9 bases aligning to TRBD1. This CDR3 has 15 residues. CDR1 and CDR2 (germline): MNHEY, SVGAGI. J lost 1 base, V lost 4 bases, and 5 bases had no gene match. CDR3 protein: CASSSPGQGSYEQYF. The CDR3 DNA is TGTGCCAGCAGTTCACCGGGACAGGGTTCCTACGAGCAGTACTTC.

V gene TRBV29-1 combines with J gene TRBJ1-2, with D perhaps TRBD1 (5 bases). This CDR3 comprises 12 residues. Germline values: CDR1 SQVTM, CDR2 ANQGSEA. V was cut by 3 bases and J by 6 bases, with 11 bases left in between. CDR3 loop: CSVDGAIDGYTF. CDR3 coding DNA: TGCAGCGTTGATGGGGCGATCGATGGCTACACCTTC. The complete variable domain, with remaining parts taken from reference TRBV29-1 and TRBJ1-2, reads SAVISQKPSRDICQRGTSLTIQCQVDSQVTMMFWYRQQPGQSLTLIATANQGSEATYESGFVIDKFPISRPNLTFSTLTVSNMSPEDSSIYLCSVDGAIDGYTFGSGTRLTVV.

This clone was detected only a few times. The rearrangement links TRBV7-9 to TRBJ2-7; possible D gene TRBD1, 6 bases. The CDR3 has 13 amino acids. CDR1 SEHNR and CDR2 FQNEAQ come from the germline V gene (reference sequence). V gave up 5 bases and J gave up 5 bases, with 13 bases separating them. The CDR3 sequence: CASSGQGKNEQYF. The CDR3 nucleotides are TGTGCCAGCAGCGGGCAGGGGAAGAACGAGCAGTACTTC.

The chain is built from TRBV12-3 or TRBV12-4 and TRBJ1-5, with D unresolved. Trimming removed 3 bases from V and 11 bases from J, with 11 bases in between. The CDR3 is 12 amino acids. The CDR3 sequence is CASSLGHRTQHF. CDR3 in DNA: TGTGCCAGCAGTTTGGGCCACCGGACCCAGCATTTT.

The chain uses TRBV28 and TRBJ1-5; D remains ambiguous. This CDR3 region has 13 residues. The germline gives CDR1 MDHEN, CDR2 SYDVKM. V was clipped by 3 bases and J by 0 bases, with 3 bases between them. The CDR3 DNA reads TGTGCCAGCAGTTTCAGTAGCAATCAGCCCCAGCATTTT. This codes for CASSFSSNQPQHF. Supplemented by reference TRBV28 and TRBJ1-5, the full variable domain reads DVKVTQSSRYLVKRTGEKVFLECVQDMDHENMFWYRQDPGLGLRLIYFSYDVKMKEKGDIPEGYSVSREKKERFSLILESASTNQTSMYLCASSFSSNQPQHFGDGTRLSIL.

The chain couples TRBV7-7 to TRBJ1-1; 7 positions agree with TRBD1. Looked up from germline, CDR1 is SSHAT and CDR2 is FNYEAQ (reference sequence). The trim removed 5 bases at V and 1 base at J, leaving 1 base unmatched. The CDR3 spans 13 residues. The CDR3: CASSRDRNTEAFF. Written as DNA, the CDR3 is TGTGCCAGCAGCAGGGACAGGAACACTGAAGCTTTCTTT.

The J gene is TRBJ1-4, the V gene TRBV29-1; 8 bases match TRBD1. V shed 7 bases, J shed 2 bases, and the junction held 12 bases outside the gene matches. Germline CDR1 reads SQVTM; CDR2 reads ANQGSEA. CDR3 length equals 16 residues. CDR3 sequence: CSAQDRVVGTNEKLFF. The CDR3, as DNA: TGCAGCGCCCAGGACAGGGTAGTGGGGACTAATGAAAAACTGTTTTTT.

This clone was seen a single time. The genes are TRBV5-1 and TRBJ2-7; 11 bases align to TRBD1. Trimming at V came to 0 bases and at J to 2 bases, leaving 1 base not matched to a gene. CDR1 and CDR2 from the germline V gene are SGHRS and YFSETQ. This CDR3 spans 15 amino acids. CDR3 nucleotides: TGCGCCAGCAGCTTGGAGGGACAGGGGGCCTACGAGCAGTACTTC. It translates to CASSLEGQGAYEQYF. The entire variable domain, with the rest obtained from reference TRBV5-1 and TRBJ2-7, is as follows: KAGVTQTPRYLIKTRGQQVTLSCSPISGHRSVSWYQQTPGQGLQFLFEYFSETQRNKGNFPGRFSGRQFSNSRSEMNVSTLELGDSALYLCASSLEGQGAYEQYFGPGTRLTVT.

This clone was found once. This chain connects TRBV10-3 to TRBJ2-3; 7 nucleotides align to TRBD2. The junction had 4 bases not matched to a gene; V was cut back by 8 bases and J by 5 bases. Looked up from germline, CDR1 is ENHRY and CDR2 is SYGVKD. The CDR3 is 12 residues long. The CDR3, as DNA: TGTGCCATCGGACTAGATAAAGATACGCAGTATTTT. This gives the protein CAIGLDKDTQYF.

This chain connects TRBV5-5 to TRBJ1-5; tentatively, D is TRBD1 (5 bases). The CDR3 consists of 15 residues. Germline loops: CDR1 SGHKS, CDR2 YYEKEE (reference sequence). V was shortened by 6 bases and J by 2 bases, with 15 bases between the two germline ends. This chain's CDR3 is CASTAEGAGNQPQHF. CDR3 DNA sequence: TGTGCCAGCACCGCCGAAGGGGCGGGCAATCAGCCCCAGCATTTT.

This clone came up a few times. The V gene is TRBV10-3, the J gene TRBJ2-2, with TRBD1 matching over 7 bases. Germline lookup yields CDR1 ENHRY and CDR2 SYGVKD. Trimming at V came to 8 bases and at J to 8 bases, leaving 5 bases not matched to a gene. This CDR3 contains 12 residues. CDR3 in DNA: TGTGCCATCGGGACAGTGAGAGGGGAGCTGTTTTTT. As protein: CAIGTVRGELFF.